The rows below give T cell receptor beta chains drawn from one sample of a study of shared T cell receptors in the human thymus. The repertoire was sequenced with immunoSEQ multiplex PCR; TCRdb's copy has only in-frame clones and lacks some. This sample has roughly 710,000 clones, with approximately 83% found just once. Another study also made use of these data, one on human thymus T cells.

The sequenced sample was thymocytes. The receptors here all came from a girl under three years old with a congenital heart defect. Each CDR3 is given with its conserved first and last residue. A D gene is named only where the DNA matches it firmly. For some rows the clone size is stated as once, few or many, or as a class when expanded; others skip it.

D	size	J	V	DNA	CDR3
TRBD1	.	TRBJ2-7	TRBV5-1	TGCGCCAGCAGCTTACTGCATTCTCGGGACAGCTACGAGCAGTACTTC	CASSLLHSRDSYEQYF
.	.	TRBJ2-7	TRBV6-6	TGTGCCAGCACCCACAGGCTTTCCTACGAGCAGTACTTC	CASTHRLSYEQYF
.	.	TRBJ1-4	TRBV4-3	TGCGCCAGCAGCCAAGATCGTCAAGGGACATTCCGAGGGACTAATGAAAAACTGTTTTTT	CASSQDRQGTFRGTNEKLFF
.	once	TRBJ1-6	TRBV28	TGTGCCAGCAGTCCCCGGCGCCGGTACAAGGGACACTCCTATAATTCACCCCTCCACTTT	CASSPRRRYKGHSYNSPLHF
TRBD1	.	TRBJ1-1	TRBV27	TGTGCCAGCAGTTTATCCCACGACCTACAGGGGGTTGACAGTGAAGCTTTCTTT	CASSLSHDLQGVDSEAFF
.	.	TRBJ1-2	TRBV10-2	TGCGCCAGCAGTGGGCAGGCCCAACGCTATGGCTACACCTTC	CASSGQAQRYGYTF
.	.	TRBJ2-5	TRBV7-7	TGTGCTAGCAGCCCAGGTCCCCCGGAGACCCAGTACTTC	CASSPGPPETQYF
.	.	TRBJ2-7	TRBV5-1	TGCGCCAGCAGGAGAGGGACTTCGCGGGGAAACGAGCAGTACTTC	CASRRGTSRGNEQYF
.	.	TRBJ1-4	TRBV6-1	TGTGCCAGCAGTGAAGGGGGGCCGTTACTAAATGAAAAACTGTTTTTT	CASSEGGPLLNEKLFF
.	.	TRBJ2-3	TRBV19	TGTGCCAGTAGTATTGCCCCTTACATCCCTCGGGGGGCTAGCACAGATACGCAGTATTTT	CASSIAPYIPRGASTDTQYF
.	once	TRBJ2-7	TRBV4-1	TGCGCCAGCAGCCAAGCCCCGGACAACCCCTACGAGCAGTACTTC	CASSQAPDNPYEQYF
TRBD1	.	TRBJ1-4	TRBV11-2	TGTGCCAGCAGCACGGGACAGGGGGCGATTTTGACTAATGAAAAACTGTTTTTT	CASSTGQGAILTNEKLFF
.	.	TRBJ1-6	TRBV28	TGTGCCAGCACCGGGGAGCCTGCTTCACCCCTCCACTTT	CASTGEPASPLHF
TRBD1	.	TRBJ2-5	TRBV7-7	TGTGCCAGCAGCCCCGGACAGGGCCTGCAAGAGACCCAGTACTTC	CASSPGQGLQETQYF
TRBD1	.	TRBJ2-1	TRBV5-1	TGCGCCAGCAGCTACTCACAGGGGATCCCAGGGGATGAGCAGTTCTTC	CASSYSQGIPGDEQFF
TRBD1	.	TRBJ1-1	TRBV27	TGTGCCAGCAGTTTAAATATAAAGACGGGACAGCACACTGAAGCTTTCTTT	CASSLNIKTGQHTEAFF
.	.	TRBJ1-1	TRBV6-4	TGTGCCAGCAGTGTTGATCCGTTACGCGACAGTAGGACTGAAGCTTTCTTT	CASSVDPLRDSRTEAFF
TRBD1	.	TRBJ1-6	TRBV5-6	TGTGCCAGCAGCTCTGGAGAGGGACAGCAGAATTCACCCCTCCACTTT	CASSSGEGQQNSPLHF
TRBD1	.	TRBJ1-4	TRBV11-2	TGTGCCAGCAGCAACTCGGACAGGGGGGGAGAAAAACTGTTTTTT	CASSNSDRGGEKLFF
TRBD1	.	TRBJ1-6	TRBV5-4	TGTGCCAGCAGCCAGGACAGGAGGTCCTATAATTCACCCCTCCACTTT	CASSQDRRSYNSPLHF
TRBD2	.	TRBJ2-5	TRBV10-2	TGCGCCAGCAGTGAGGAGGGACTAGTGAATCGAGAGACCCAGTACTTC	CASSEEGLVNRETQYF
.	.	TRBJ1-3	TRBV15	TGTGCCACCAGCAGAGATCTGGACTGGGCTGGAAACACCATATATTTT	CATSRDLDWAGNTIYF
.	once	TRBJ2-7	TRBV30	TGTGCCTGGAGTGTAGGAGATTACGAGCAGTACTTC	CAWSVGDYEQYF
.	.	TRBJ2-7	TRBV7-9	TGTGCCAGCAGCTTAGGGGGCAGGGGTCCTAGGTTCGCTATCTACGAGCAGTACTTC	CASSLGGRGPRFAIYEQYF
.	.	TRBJ1-3	TRBV9	TGTGCCAGCAGTCCTAAGGGGAATCCCTCTGGAAACACCATATATTTT	CASSPKGNPSGNTIYF
.	.	TRBJ1-1	TRBV6-6	TGTGCCAGCAGTTACCTCGGGTCAGACACTGAAGCTTTCTTT	CASSYLGSDTEAFF
.	.	TRBJ2-5	TRBV18	TGTGCCAGCTCACCCATAATCACACAGGGAAACCAAGAGACCCAGTACTTC	CASSPIITQGNQETQYF
.	few	TRBJ2-7	TRBV21-1	TGTGCCAGCAGCAAAGTGGCGGCAGGGAAAGCCGACGAGCAGTACTTC	CASSKVAAGKADEQYF
.	.	TRBJ2-5	TRBV7-9	TGTGCCAGCAGCTTAGTAGAGGAGACCCAGTACTTC	CASSLVEETQYF
.	.	TRBJ1-2	TRBV6-6	TGTGCCAGCAGTTATATCACTACTTCTAACTATGGCTACACCTTC	CASSYITTSNYGYTF
.	.	TRBJ2-7	TRBV14	TGTGCCAGCAGCCAAGAATGTGAACAGCCCTACGAGCAGTACTTC	CASSQECEQPYEQYF
.	once	TRBJ2-7	TRBV7-2	TGTGCCAGCAGCGACCACAGGAATCACTTTCCAAACTCCTACGAGCAGTACTTC	CASSDHRNHFPNSYEQYF
.	few	TRBJ2-1	TRBV4-3	TGCGCCAGCAGCCAAGCCCCTTGGGCACCCCCAGTCCAGTTCTTC	CASSQAPWAPPVQFF
TRBD1	.	TRBJ2-7	TRBV14	TGTGCCAGCAGCCGATCGTCTAGGGGGCTCCACGAGCAGTACTTC	CASSRSSRGLHEQYF
.	.	TRBJ1-3	TRBV7-9	TGTGCCAGCAGCTTTCGAGCGGCCGTGCCCTCTGGAAACACCATATATTTT	CASSFRAAVPSGNTIYF
.	.	TRBJ2-7	TRBV6-5	TGTGCCAGCAGCAAGATCGACTGGAGTTCCTACGAGCAGTACTTC	CASSKIDWSSYEQYF
TRBD1	.	TRBJ2-3	TRBV28	TGTGCCAGCAGTTACTTACAGGGGGCCACAGATTCGTATTTT	CASSYLQGATDSYF
.	few	TRBJ2-1	TRBV7-9	TGTGCCAGCAGCTTAGACATCGACAATGAGCAGTTCTTC	CASSLDIDNEQFF
.	.	TRBJ1-2	TRBV9	TGTGCCAGCAACAATGGGGGCAGCTATGGCTACACCTTC	CASNNGGSYGYTF
.	.	TRBJ1-1	TRBV29-1	TGCAGCGTCGGACAGCAGGGGAGAACTGAAGCTTTCTTT	CSVGQQGRTEAFF
TRBD2	.	TRBJ2-3	TRBV7-6	TGTGCCAGCAGCTCGCGGCTAGCGGGAGGTTATGATACGCAGTATTTT	CASSSRLAGGYDTQYF
TRBD1	.	TRBJ2-5	TRBV4-3	TGCGCCAGCAGCCAAGTGTGGCGGCAGACAGACAGGGGGTCGAGGGAGACCCAGTACTTC	CASSQVWRQTDRGSRETQYF
.	.	TRBJ1-5	TRBV15	TGTGCCACCAGCAGAGAACGGTCTTATAGCAATCAGCCCCAGCATTTT	CATSRERSYSNQPQHF
.	.	TRBJ1-2	TRBV10-3	TGTGCCACGCAGGGGTTCTATGGCTACACCTTC	CATQGFYGYTF
.	few	TRBJ2-3	TRBV20-1	TGCAGTGCTAGAGGGCAAGATACGCAGTATTTT	CSARGQDTQYF
.	.	TRBJ2-7	TRBV18	TGTGCCAGCTCCCATGGGACTCCCTCCTACGAGCAGTACTTC	CASSHGTPSYEQYF
TRBD1	.	TRBJ1-1	TRBV28	TGTGCCAGCAGTTTATGGGACAGGGGGTCGGACACTGAAGCTTTCTTT	CASSLWDRGSDTEAFF
TRBD1	.	TRBJ1-2	TRBV9	TGTGCCAGCAGGGGGGACAGAAACTATGGCTACACCTTC	CASRGDRNYGYTF
TRBD2	.	TRBJ2-7	TRBV19	TGTGCCAGTAGTATAGTATCCAGCGGGGGATCCTACGAGCAGTACTTC	CASSIVSSGGSYEQYF
TRBD1	.	TRBJ2-3	TRBV5-6	TGTGCCAGCAGCTTGGCGGACAGGGGCCCAAAAGATACGCAGTATTTT	CASSLADRGPKDTQYF
.	.	TRBJ1-6	TRBV6-1	TGTGCCAGCAGCCCCTTCAGGGCGGGGAATTCACCCCTCCACTTT	CASSPFRAGNSPLHF
TRBD2	.	TRBJ2-1	TRBV5-1	TGCGCCAGCAGCTTGGAGGGGCTAGCGGGGGACAATGAGCAGTTCTTC	CASSLEGLAGDNEQFF
.	.	TRBJ1-1	TRBV6-6	TGTGCCCAGAGGGCGGGCACGGGCACTGAAGCTTTCTTT	CAQRAGTGTEAFF
.	.	TRBJ1-6	TRBV6-5	TGTGCCAGCAGCCCCCCGGGACTGAGTAATTCACCCCTCCACTTT	CASSPPGLSNSPLHF
TRBD1	.	TRBJ1-2	TRBV29-1	TGCAGCGTTCAGGGGGCCTCTAACTATGGCTACACCTTC	CSVQGASNYGYTF